This is a list of T cell receptor beta chains from one sample in a study of metastatic and nonmetastatic thyroid tumors. TCRdb reanalyzed the PCR reads with MiXCR. The data contain 15,000 to 20,000 clones, more than 20% of them singletons. Sequenced material: adjacent normal tissue. Receptors were obtained from a female donor with papillary thyroid cancer or a benign thyroid nodule (not recorded which). Some clones in this sample may be carry-over from other donors' samples. Each CDR3 is given with its conserved first and last residue. The D gene is left open where the match is weak. A clone size is listed for some rows: how often the clone was seen (once, few, many), or a class if it is expanded.

clone_size d_call j_call v_call cdr3_aa cdr3_nt
- - TRBJ1-4 TRBV4-1 CASSQVFGRGPTNEKLFF TGCGCCAGCAGCCAAGTATTCGGAAGGGGACCAACTAATGAAAAACTGTTTTTT
- TRBD1 TRBJ1-1 TRBV20-1 CSARQGGPNTEAFF TGCAGTGCTAGACAGGGGGGGCCGAACACTGAAGCTTTCTTT
few - TRBJ1-1 TRBV6-4 CASSTTLNTEAFF TGTGCCAGCAGTACCACACTGAACACTGAAGCTTTCTTT
few TRBD2 TRBJ2-3 TRBV19 CASSLPGLGVYTQYF TGTGCCAGTAGCCTCCCGGGACTAGGTGTCTATACGCAGTATTTT
few TRBD2 TRBJ2-3 TRBV25-1 CASRRTSGSADTQYF TGTGCCAGCAGGAGGACTAGCGGGAGTGCAGATACGCAGTATTTT
- TRBD2 TRBJ2-5 TRBV5-1 CASSERGLALSETQYF TGCGCCAGCAGTGAAAGGGGACTAGCGTTATCAGAGACCCAGTACTTC
few - TRBJ1-3 TRBV10-3 CAISESRGRNTIYF TGTGCCATCAGTGAGTCGAGGGGACGAAACACCATATATTTT
- - TRBJ2-1 TRBV10-1 CASSEGIGVQNEQFF TGCGCGAGCAGTGAAGGGATCGGGGTTCAGAATGAGCAGTTCTTC
many - TRBJ2-3 TRBV6-6 CASSYSPSTGTDTQYF TGTGCCAGCAGTTACTCACCATCGACAGGCACAGATACGCAGTATTTT
few - TRBJ2-3 TRBV11-3 CASSDGGRGDTQYF TGTGCCAGCAGTGACGGGGGAAGGGGGGATACGCAGTATTTT
medium-sized - TRBJ2-7 TRBV7-2 CASSFRTERAYEQYF TGTGCCAGCAGCTTTAGGACCGAAAGAGCCTACGAGCAGTACTTC
few - TRBJ1-6 TRBV27 CASSLQVHPYNSPLHF TGTGCCAGCAGTCTTCAGGTACATCCTTATAATTCACCCCTCCACTTT
many TRBD2 TRBJ2-1 TRBV5-1 CASSSGLAGGTEQFF TGCGCCAGCAGCTCGGGACTAGCGGGAGGAACTGAGCAGTTCTTC
- - TRBJ1-1 TRBV9 CASSGEGGGISEAFF TGTGCCAGCAGCGGGGAGGGAGGGGGTATCTCTGAAGCTTTCTTT
- TRBD2 TRBJ2-5 TRBV20-1 CSARFSGREQETQYF TGCAGTGCTAGATTTAGCGGGAGGGAACAAGAGACCCAGTACTTC
- - TRBJ2-1 TRBV9 CASSVVSDATRAEQFF TGTGCCAGCAGCGTAGTGTCGGACGCGACAAGGGCTGAGCAGTTCTTC
few TRBD2 TRBJ2-7 TRBV20-1 CSARADPRETSLSPYEQYF TGCAGTGCTAGAGCCGATCCGCGGGAGACGTCCCTTAGCCCCTACGAGCAGTACTTC
large TRBD2 TRBJ2-7 TRBV20-1 CSARPLTSGDSYEQYF TGCAGTGCTAGGCCCCTTACTAGCGGAGACTCCTACGAGCAGTACTTC
- - TRBJ2-7 TRBV30 CAWSSTTGEQYF TGTGCCTGGAGTAGTACTACCGGCGAGCAGTACTTC
few - TRBJ1-2 TRBV20-1 CSAREEGEKGGYTF TGCAGTGCTAGAGAGGAGGGGGAAAAGGGTGGCTACACCTTC
- TRBD1 TRBJ2-7 TRBV5-5 CASIAGQGNYEQYF TGTGCCAGCATTGCGGGACAGGGTAACTACGAGCAGTACTTC
many - TRBJ2-7 TRBV28 CASTPGGRGAYEQYF TGTGCCAGCACCCCAGGAGGCAGGGGGGCCTACGAGCAGTACTTC
- TRBD2 TRBJ2-7 TRBV6-1 CASSQTSGNYEQYF TGTGCCAGCAGTCAGACTAGCGGGAACTACGAGCAGTACTTC